A selection of T cell receptor beta chains follows, all from one sample in a study of blood T cell repertoires in COVID-19. This table comes from immunoSEQ multiplex PCR, and its TCRdb copy is limited to in-frame clones, with some not included. The sample records about 160,000 clones, over 70% being singletons. The sequenced sample was PBMCs or T cells enriched from blood (not recorded which). The receptors originated from a woman aged 40 to 55 with acute COVID-19. CDR3s include the opening cysteine and the closing phenylalanine or tryptophan. Fields, in order: CDR3 protein, J gene, V gene, clone size. Where a row states a size, it is once, few, many or the class of an expanded clone; other rows omit it.

cdr3_aa: CASSLSSGFSSPLHF
j_call: TRBJ1-6
v_call: TRBV7-3
clone_size: .

cdr3_aa: CVSTGSALRSSYEQYF
j_call: TRBJ2-7
v_call: TRBV2
clone_size: few

cdr3_aa: CASSLAEANTGELFF
j_call: TRBJ2-2
v_call: TRBV7-7
clone_size: few

cdr3_aa: CASSASTGGGTEAFF
j_call: TRBJ1-1
v_call: TRBV9
clone_size: .

cdr3_aa: CASSLEQVEQFF
j_call: TRBJ2-1
v_call: TRBV5-6
clone_size: .

cdr3_aa: CASSLEGAGYGYTF
j_call: TRBJ1-2
v_call: TRBV27
clone_size: .

cdr3_aa: CASSYGWREWAGELFF
j_call: TRBJ2-2
v_call: TRBV3-1/TRBV3-2
clone_size: few

cdr3_aa: CASSFKGGETQYF
j_call: TRBJ2-5
v_call: TRBV7-2
clone_size: .

cdr3_aa: CASSLWGGETQYF
j_call: TRBJ2-5
v_call: TRBV7-3
clone_size: .

cdr3_aa: CASSQPGLGYNEQFF
j_call: TRBJ2-1
v_call: TRBV18
clone_size: .

cdr3_aa: CASSLGPRGLTGELFF
j_call: TRBJ2-2
v_call: TRBV5-1
clone_size: .

cdr3_aa: CASSFNLAGYNEQFF
j_call: TRBJ2-1
v_call: TRBV27
clone_size: many

cdr3_aa: CASSVIGGKRELFF
j_call: TRBJ2-2
v_call: TRBV2
clone_size: .

cdr3_aa: CASSRDSSQETQYF
j_call: TRBJ2-5
v_call: TRBV14
clone_size: .

cdr3_aa: CASSTDRGSEKLFF
j_call: TRBJ1-4
v_call: TRBV7-2
clone_size: .

cdr3_aa: CASSLGKRISDYGYTF
j_call: TRBJ1-2
v_call: TRBV5-6
clone_size: .

cdr3_aa: CASREGSAGNTEAFF
j_call: TRBJ1-1
v_call: TRBV25-1
clone_size: few

cdr3_aa: CASSPASGWYEQYF
j_call: TRBJ2-7
v_call: TRBV2
clone_size: .

cdr3_aa: CASSPPSSGNTGELFF
j_call: TRBJ2-2
v_call: TRBV18
clone_size: .

cdr3_aa: CASSYQDSYGYTF
j_call: TRBJ1-2
v_call: TRBV12-3/TRBV12-4
clone_size: .